This entry lists 30 T cell receptor beta chains sequenced from one sample in a study of blood T cell repertoires in COVID-19. Profiled with immunoSEQ multiplex PCR; TCRdb holds only in-frame clones, not every one. The table includes about 160,000 clones, under 90% detected once. The source material was peripheral blood. The source is a woman of 80 years or more with active or convalescent COVID-19.

The V call is TRBV7-3, the J call TRBJ1-1; D is uncertain. Germline V gene data show CDR1 as SGHTA and CDR2 as FQGTGA. This CDR3 contains 16 residues. Trimming stripped 0 bases from V and 2 bases from J, with 13 bases between. The CDR3 protein is CASSLTPLSTNTEAFF. CDR3 bases: TGTGCCAGCAGCTTAACGCCACTTTCCACCAACACTGAAGCTTTCTTT.

This clone appeared a single time. This chain joins TRBV12-1 and TRBJ2-5; the table names TRBD1, a call not compared with the DNA. TRBV12-1 counts as a pseudogene. The CDR3 runs to 13 residues. CDR3 sequence (DNA): TGTGCCAGCAGCTCCCGGGACAAAGAGACCCAGTACTTC. Translation: CASSSRDKETQYF.

The rearrangement links TRBV9 to TRBJ2-5; 12 nucleotides align to TRBD2. The J segment lost 4 bases and the V segment lost 3 bases, leaving 1 base of the junction unmatched. Germline V CDR1 and CDR2: SGDLS, YYNGEE. This CDR3 has 14 residues. The CDR3 DNA is TGTGCCAGCAGCGCGGGACTAGCGGGAGAGACCCAGTACTTC. This translates into CASSAGLAGETQYF.

The V and J genes are TRBV18 and TRBJ1-5; 8 nucleotides match TRBD1. The CDR3 totals 15 residues. V was clipped by 2 bases and J by 7 bases; unmatched bases: 7. Germline CDR1 is KGHSH and CDR2 is LQKENI. The CDR3 protein is CASSPGAGGGQPQHF. DNA of the CDR3: TGTGCCAGCTCACCAGGGGCAGGGGGCGGGCAGCCCCAGCATTTT.

The table lists this clone with a few counts. The V gene is TRBV9, the J gene TRBJ1-1; 7 bases map to TRBD1. The CDR3 loop spans 16 amino acids. The V and J ends lost 0 bases and 5 bases, in that order; junction bases with no gene match: 10. Germline CDR1 SGDLS, CDR2 YYNGEE. The CDR3 DNA follows: TGTGCCAGCAGCGTAGAAGGGGGCGCGATGAGGACTGAAGCTTTCTTT. This translates into CASSVEGGAMRTEAFF.

The V and J genes are TRBV10-3 and TRBJ2-1, with 8 bases lining up with TRBD1. The CDR3 extends over 14 amino acids. CDR1 and CDR2 (germline): ENHRY, SYGVKD. The V gene end was trimmed by 10 bases and the J gene end by 3 bases; junction bases not matched to a gene: 8. CDR3 sequence reads: CASRGPNDYNEQFF. The CDR3 nucleotides read TGTGCCAGCAGGGGGCCGAACGACTACAATGAGCAGTTCTTC.

CDR3 amino acids: CASSEAQTQYF. The DNA of the CDR3 is TGTGCCAGCAGTGAGGCTCAGACGCAGTATTTT. The chain couples TRBV2 to TRBJ2-3, with unresolved D. Trimming shortened V by 3 bases and J by 9 bases, and 7 bases separated the two germline ends. The germline V gene has CDR1 SNHLY and CDR2 FYNNEI. The CDR3 length is 11 residues.

The genes are TRBV28 and TRBJ2-7, with 11 positions matching TRBD2. The CDR3 loop spans 16 amino acids. V lost 2 bases to trimming and J lost 2 bases; unmatched junction nucleotides: 5. Germline values: CDR1 MDHEN, CDR2 SYDVKM. The CDR3 reads CASSLPGLAGPYEQYF. The CDR3 bases are TGTGCCAGCAGTTTACCCGGACTAGCGGGTCCCTACGAGCAGTACTTC. Complete variable domain (other parts from reference TRBV28 and TRBJ2-7): DVKVTQSSRYLVKRTGEKVFLECVQDMDHENMFWYRQDPGLGLRLIYFSYDVKMKEKGDIPEGYSVSREKKERFSLILESASTNQTSMYLCASSLPGLAGPYEQYFGPGTRLTVT.

The genes are TRBV5-1 and TRBJ2-1; 7 bases are a match to TRBD2. V was clipped by 2 bases and J by 3 bases; unmatched bases: 2. The CDR3 is 14 residues long. CDR1 is SGHRS, CDR2 YFSETQ, per germline. CDR3: CASSFSGIYNEQFF. CDR3 nucleotide sequence: TGCGCCAGCAGCTTCAGCGGGATCTACAATGAGCAGTTCTTC.

The V call is TRBV2, the J call TRBJ2-3; 12 nucleotides match TRBD2. CDR3 length equals 16 residues. V gave up 4 bases and J gave up 3 bases; unmatched junction bases: 5. The germline V gene has CDR1 SNHLY and CDR2 FYNNEI. The CDR3 is CASSGGTSGWTDTQYF. The CDR3 nucleotides read TGTGCCAGCAGTGGCGGGACTAGCGGGTGGACAGATACGCAGTATTTT.

This clone was found a few times. The rearrangement links TRBV18 to TRBJ1-6; D remains unclear. Germline CDR1 KGHSH, CDR2 LQKENI. This CDR3 is 14 amino acids long. The ends were cut back, 4 bases at V and 7 bases at J, with 11 bases in the middle. CDR3 residues: CASSREGVNSPLHF. The CDR3 DNA is TGTGCCAGCTCACGTGAGGGAGTGAATTCACCCCTCCACTTT.

This clone has only a few counts. The V and J genes are TRBV20-1 and TRBJ2-2; 10 bases align to TRBD2. V gave up 3 bases and J gave up 4 bases; unmatched junction bases: 14. CDR1 DFQATT and CDR2 SNEGSKA come from the germline V gene (reference sequence). The CDR3 runs to 18 residues. This CDR3 is CSASDKRTSGFSTGELFF. The CDR3 DNA reads as TGCAGTGCTAGTGACAAGCGGACTAGCGGTTTCAGCACCGGGGAGCTGTTTTTT.

This rearrangement joins TRBV30 to TRBJ1-1; TRBD1 aligns across 10 bases. This CDR3 has 13 residues. Trimming removed 2 bases from V and 6 bases from J; junction bases left unmatched: 3. Per germline, CDR1 GTSNPN and CDR2 SVGIG (reference sequence). CDR3 DNA sequence: TGTGCCTGGAGTCGCGGGACAGGGGCTGAAGCTTTCTTT. Translating it yields CAWSRGTGAEAFF.

To note about this clone: The sample has other DNA sequences that encode this CDR3 too. The CDR3 coding sequence is TGTGCCAGCAGCTTGGTGGGACAGGGCTACAATGAGCAGTTCTTC. It encodes CASSLVGQGYNEQFF. The chain links TRBV5-8 to TRBJ2-1, with 9 bases aligning to TRBD1. J was trimmed by 3 bases and V by 0 bases; bases with no gene match: 1. The CDR3 loop spans 15 amino acids. The V gene's germline CDR1 is SGHTS and CDR2 YDEGEE.

This clone was detected a few times. The CDR3 protein is CASSPDRSGTGDQPQHF. The CDR3 DNA reads as TGCGCCAGCAGCCCGGATCGATCCGGGACAGGTGATCAGCCCCAGCATTTT. V and J are TRBV5-1 and TRBJ1-5, with 8 bases matching TRBD1. This CDR3 spans 17 amino acids. After removal of 4 bases from V and 5 bases from J, the junction contained 14 bases not matched to a gene. The germline V gene encodes CDR1 SGHRS and CDR2 YFSETQ.

This chain uses TRBV7-8 with TRBJ2-2; possible D gene TRBD1, 6 bases. The CDR3 runs 17 residues. Germline-derived CDR1 and CDR2 are SGHVS and FQNEAQ. V was shortened by 4 bases and J by 3 bases, with 18 bases between the two germline ends. This chain's CDR3 is CASSYPWGQVDTGELFF. CDR3 nucleotides: TGTGCCAGCAGCTACCCGTGGGGGCAAGTCGACACCGGGGAGCTGTTTTTT.

This chain joins TRBV2 and TRBJ2-3, with 7 bases aligning to TRBD2. The germline CDR1 and CDR2 sequences are SNHLY and FYNNEI. The CDR3 has 15 amino acids. Germline trimming cut 1 base from V and 4 bases from J; bases unmatched to any gene: 5. CDR3 sequence: CASSEGGSGADTQYF. The DNA of the CDR3 is TGTGCCAGCAGTGAAGGCGGGAGCGGCGCAGATACGCAGTATTTT. Variable domain in full (rest from reference TRBV2 and TRBJ2-3): EPEVTQTPSHQVTQMGQEVILRCVPISNHLYFYWYRQILGQKVEFLVSFYNNEISEKSEIFDDQFSVERPDGSNFTLKIRSTKLEDSAMYFCASSEGGSGADTQYFGPGTRLTVL.

This sequence joins TRBV5-4 and TRBJ2-7, with unresolved D. Trimming shortened V by 0 bases and J by 9 bases, and 16 bases separated the two germline ends. Germline V CDR1 and CDR2: SGHNT, YYREEE (reference sequence). The CDR3 runs to 14 residues. The CDR3 DNA reads as TGTGCCAGCAGCTTGGCGTCTAGTCCTATAGGGCAGTACTTC. This encodes CASSLASSPIGQYF.

The chain carries TRBV2 and TRBJ1-3; D is uncertain. In germline, CDR1 is SNHLY, CDR2 FYNNEI. This CDR3 region has 13 residues. The ends were cut back, 2 bases at V and 2 bases at J, with 4 bases in the middle. CDR3 sequence reads: CASSEYPGNTIYF. The DNA of the CDR3 is TGTGCCAGCAGTGAATATCCTGGAAACACCATATATTTT.

The CDR3, as DNA: TGTGCCAGCAGTGAACAACAGTACAATGAGCAGTTCTTC. This sequence encodes CASSEQQYNEQFF. The chain employs TRBV6-1 and TRBJ2-1; D not certain. This CDR3 is 13 amino acids long. CDR1 is MNHNS and CDR2 is SASEGT in the germline V gene. V lost 2 bases, J lost 4 bases, and 6 bases lay in between.

The J gene is TRBJ1-1, the V gene TRBV3-1 (or the pseudogene TRBV3-2), with D tentatively TRBD1 (5 bases). Germline V gene lookup returns CDR1 LGHDT and CDR2 YNNKEL (reference sequence). The V and J ends lost 10 bases and 8 bases respectively, with 20 bases between them. The CDR3 consists of 13 residues. The chain's CDR3 is CATSLVDSTEAFF. Written as DNA, the CDR3 is TGTGCCACCTCACTCGTCGACAGCACCGAAGCTTTCTTT.

The chain employs TRBV5-1 and TRBJ1-1; 8 bases fit TRBD1. V dropped 0 bases and J dropped 2; count of bases not matched to a gene: 3. The CDR3 consists of 15 residues. Germline V gives CDR1 SGHRS, CDR2 YFSETQ. CDR3 region: CASSLAGGGNTEAFF. DNA of the CDR3: TGCGCCAGCAGCTTGGCAGGGGGCGGAAACACTGAAGCTTTCTTT.

The rearrangement uses TRBV7-2 and TRBJ2-1; 9 bases match TRBD2. The CDR3 covers 15 residues. The ends lost 5 bases at V and 5 bases at J; junction bases unmatched: 7. In germline, CDR1 is SGHTA, CDR2 FQGNSA. This CDR3 is CASSPPGLANNEQFF. CDR3 DNA: TGTGCCAGCAGCCCCCCGGGACTAGCAAACAATGAGCAGTTCTTC. Full variable domain (rest looked up from reference TRBV7-2 and TRBJ2-1): GAGVSQSPSNKVTEKGKDVELRCDPISGHTALYWYRQSLGQGLEFLIYFQGNSAPDKSGLPSDRFSAERTGGSVSTLTIQRTQQEDSAVYLCASSPPGLANNEQFFGPGTRLTVL.

The rearrangement links TRBV7-2 to TRBJ1-1, with a weak D call TRBD1 (6 bases). This CDR3 has 14 residues. The germline V gene encodes CDR1 SGHTA and CDR2 FQGNSA. V lost 5 bases to trimming and J lost 6 bases, with 16 bases between them. The CDR3 nucleotides read TGTGCCAGCAGCCATGACAGGCTCAAGGCTGAAGCTTTCTTT. Translated, it gives CASSHDRLKAEAFF.

J is TRBJ1-3 and V is TRBV6-1, with D unclear. Trimming pared 1 base from V and 4 bases from J, leaving 8 bases between. The germline gives CDR1 MNHNS, CDR2 SASEGT. The CDR3 loop spans 14 amino acids. The CDR3 DNA follows: TGTGCCAGCAGTGAAGGACATTTCGGAAACACCATATATTTT. It codes for CASSEGHFGNTIYF.

This clone was recorded only once. The V gene is TRBV21-1, the J gene TRBJ2-1; TRBD2, the D gene given by the table, was not confirmed from the DNA. TRBV21-1 is described as a pseudogene. This CDR3 has 16 residues. The CDR3 DNA follows: TGTGCCAGCAGCAATAAGTCCCAAGGAGGTTTCAATGAGCAGTTCTTC. This sequence encodes CASSNKSQGGFNEQFF.

This rearrangement joins TRBV25-1 to TRBJ1-1; D is perhaps TRBD1 (6 bases). Germline values: CDR1 MGHDK, CDR2 SYGVNS. The germline V and J ends were trimmed by 7 bases and 6 bases, with 21 bases remaining between them. The CDR3 has 15 residues. DNA of the CDR3: TGTGCCAGCACCAGGAGGAACAGGGAAAGGTCTGAAGCTTTCTTT. Residues: CASTRRNRERSEAFF.

The chain uses TRBV28 and TRBJ2-1; TRBD2 matches 13 bases. J lost 10 bases, V lost 8 bases, and 17 bases had no gene match. The CDR3 totals 17 residues. CDR1 is MDHEN, CDR2 SYDVKM, per germline. In nucleotides, the CDR3 is TGTGCCAGCGGGTACTTACAGGGAACTAGCGGGAGGGGCGAGCAGTTCTTC. Translation gives CASGYLQGTSGRGEQFF.

Only one count was recorded for this clone. V and J are TRBV5-1 and TRBJ2-1; 9 positions match TRBD2. The length of the CDR3 is 16 residues. V lost 0 bases to trimming and J lost 10 bases; unmatched junction nucleotides: 11. Germline V gene sequence: CDR1 SGHRS, CDR2 YFSETQ. The CDR3 reads CASSLDGTSLSLEQFF. The CDR3 DNA reads TGCGCCAGCAGCTTGGACGGGACTAGCCTTTCCCTAGAGCAGTTCTTC.

CDR3 protein: CASSLDFMGGSRGYTF. CDR3 DNA sequence: TGTGCCAGCAGCTTGGACTTTATGGGGGGAAGCCGTGGCTACACCTTC. This chain joins TRBV13 and TRBJ1-2, with D possibly being TRBD1 (5 bases). V was trimmed by 3 bases and J by 7 bases, leaving 21 bases between them. Looked up from germline, CDR1 is PRHDT and CDR2 is FYEKMQ (reference sequence). The CDR3 has 16 residues.